This TCR beta chain was identified during a study of post-analysis software for immune sequencing data. Study findings and constraints: Elevated frequency relative to controls characterized several TRBV segments in patients, TRBV5-6, TRBV5-1 and TRBV20-1 among them. There was significantly lower normalized Chao1 diversity in multiple sclerosis patients than in controls.

This clonotype has at least ten counts. Its antigen is unidentified. Unique molecular identifiers were built into the TCR beta cDNA libraries. TCRdb used MiXCR to reprocess the PCR reads, holding one entry per CDR3 protein. The sample has roughly 800,000 distinct CDR3 sequences, 35% to 55% seen once; the top ten hold around 4.7%. The CDR3 loop spans 18 amino acids. Trimming took 5 bases from V and 2 from J, leaving 21 bases between them. In germline, CDR1 is SGHVS, CDR2 FQNEAQ. This receptor was taken from a girl aged 10-17 years with multiple sclerosis. Sequenced material: blood. The V call is TRBV7-8, the J call TRBJ2-2; D is unclear. This CDR3 is CASSPGVVLSRNTGELFF. The CDR3 nucleotides are TGTGCCAGCAGCCCAGGAGTGGTCCTGTCCCGAAACACCGGGGAGCTGTTTTTT.